The present TCR beta chain was sequenced within a study of cytomegalovirus exposure and HLA in healthy donors. Broader study findings: Per published reports, the classifier diagnosed cytomegalovirus status with high specificity and sensitivity. Later, an analysis found that TCR clusters from the first cohort tended to co-occur in the 120 or so validation repertoires.

Comments on this clone: Its antigen is unknown.

The germline gives CDR1 SGHAT, CDR2 FQDESV (reference sequence). Trimming shortened V by 2 bases and J by 5 bases, and 7 bases separated the two germline ends. The CDR3 is 13 residues long. Clones were sequenced by immunoSEQ multiplex PCR, and TCRdb holds only the in-frame ones, with some missing. The profile shows some 180,000 clones, roughly nine tenths of them singletons. The study drew the donors from its 120-subject validation cohort, separate from the approximately 700-subject first cohort. The source of this sequence is a man aged 25-45 years in good health and CMV-seropositive. The V call is TRBV11-1, the J call TRBJ2-1; either TRBD1 or TRBD2 may fit D (5 bases each). Sequenced sample: PBMCs. As DNA, the CDR3 is TGTGCCAGCAGCTTACGAGGGGACAATGAGCAGTTCTTC. This encodes CASSLRGDNEQFF. The full variable domain, in which reference TRBV11-1 and TRBJ2-1 provide the parts outside the CDR3, is EAEVAQSPRYKITEKSQAVAFWCDPISGHATLYWYRQILGQGPELLVQFQDESVVDDSQLPKDRFSAERLKGVDSTLKIQPAELGDSAMYLCASSLRGDNEQFFGPGTRLTVL.